This T cell receptor (beta chain) derives from a study of patients and donors after allogeneic stem cell transplantation. This clonotype was seen more than once but under ten times. TCRdb redid the calling of the RT-PCR reads with MiXCR, one entry per CDR3 protein. Found here are about a million distinct CDR3 sequences, roughly 18% of them singletons; the top ten hold around 6%. V dropped 4 bases and J dropped 5; count of bases not matched to a gene: 10. The length of the CDR3 is 15 residues. Germline-derived CDR1 and CDR2 are LGHNA and YNFKEQ. This sequence joins TRBV4-2 and TRBJ2-5; 7 bases match TRBD1. This TCR was recovered from a human donor who was either an allogeneic HSCT recipient or a stem cell or donor lymphocyte infusion donor (not recorded which). It is not recorded whose cells these are; they may come from a transplant donor. The sample taken for sequencing was blood, either unsorted or a sorted T cell fraction (not recorded which). The CDR3 DNA reads as TGTGCCAGCAGCCCAGGGGGTAAGGGCAGGGAGACCCAGTACTTC. As protein: CASSPGGKGRETQYF.